These T cell receptor beta chains were read from a single sample in a study of blood T cell repertoires in COVID-19. The repertoire was sequenced with immunoSEQ multiplex PCR; TCRdb's copy has only in-frame clones and lacks some. The sample carries around 260,000 clones, approximately 87% recorded once. Sequencing input: peripheral blood. The receptors originated from a woman in her forties who had recovered from COVID-19. Each CDR3 is given with its conserved first and last residue. Expanded clones are given a class, and other clones once, few, many or no size at all.

v_call: TRBV7-8
clone_size: NA
j_call: TRBJ2-1
cdr3_aa: CASSPSLVEQFF

v_call: TRBV30
clone_size: NA
j_call: TRBJ2-1
cdr3_aa: CAWNSGGDIPGQFF

v_call: TRBV5-1
clone_size: NA
j_call: TRBJ2-5
cdr3_aa: CASSTLLAGGETQYF

v_call: TRBV19
clone_size: NA
j_call: TRBJ2-5
cdr3_aa: CASSTLQANQETQYF

v_call: TRBV29-1
clone_size: NA
j_call: TRBJ1-3
cdr3_aa: CSVGDREENTIYF

v_call: TRBV30
clone_size: few
j_call: TRBJ1-1
cdr3_aa: CAWSGEQGPIEAFF

v_call: TRBV3-1/TRBV3-2
clone_size: NA
j_call: TRBJ1-1
cdr3_aa: CASSPDTGGNTEAFF

v_call: TRBV6-1
clone_size: NA
j_call: TRBJ2-2
cdr3_aa: CASSEQGPANTGELFF

v_call: TRBV5-1
clone_size: NA
j_call: TRBJ2-1
cdr3_aa: CASTLTVGGGSYNEQFF

v_call: TRBV10-3
clone_size: NA
j_call: TRBJ2-1
cdr3_aa: CAIRTSEGNNEQFF

v_call: TRBV19
clone_size: NA
j_call: TRBJ1-1
cdr3_aa: CASSMFQANTEAFF

v_call: TRBV7-9
clone_size: NA
j_call: TRBJ1-4
cdr3_aa: CASSLFVSENNEKLFF

v_call: TRBV5-1
clone_size: NA
j_call: TRBJ2-1
cdr3_aa: CASSASGTVSYNEQFF

v_call: TRBV18
clone_size: NA
j_call: TRBJ1-2
cdr3_aa: CASSPGLRDYGYTF

v_call: TRBV5-1
clone_size: NA
j_call: TRBJ2-1
cdr3_aa: CASSLLAGARNEQFF

v_call: TRBV11-2
clone_size: NA
j_call: TRBJ1-1
cdr3_aa: CASSLDRGTEAFF

v_call: TRBV5-4
clone_size: NA
j_call: TRBJ2-3
cdr3_aa: CASRVWQGVGDTQYF